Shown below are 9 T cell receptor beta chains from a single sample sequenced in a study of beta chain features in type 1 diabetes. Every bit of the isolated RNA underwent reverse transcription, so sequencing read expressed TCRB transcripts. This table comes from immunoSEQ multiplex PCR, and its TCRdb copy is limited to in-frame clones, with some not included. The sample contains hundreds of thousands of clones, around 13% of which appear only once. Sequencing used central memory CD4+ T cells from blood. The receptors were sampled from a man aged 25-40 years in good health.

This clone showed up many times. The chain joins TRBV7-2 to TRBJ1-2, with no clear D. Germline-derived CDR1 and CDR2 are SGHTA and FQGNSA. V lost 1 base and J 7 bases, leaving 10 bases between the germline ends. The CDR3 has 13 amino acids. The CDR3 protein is CASSLETMGGYTF. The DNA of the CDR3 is TGTGCCAGCAGCTTAGAAACGATGGGTGGCTACACCTTC.

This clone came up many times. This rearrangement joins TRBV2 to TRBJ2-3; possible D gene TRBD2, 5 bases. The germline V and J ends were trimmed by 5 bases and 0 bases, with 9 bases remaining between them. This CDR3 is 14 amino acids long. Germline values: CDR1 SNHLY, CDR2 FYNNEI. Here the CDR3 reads CASSWTASTDTQYF. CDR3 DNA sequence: TGTGCCAGCAGTTGGACTGCGAGCACAGATACGCAGTATTTT.

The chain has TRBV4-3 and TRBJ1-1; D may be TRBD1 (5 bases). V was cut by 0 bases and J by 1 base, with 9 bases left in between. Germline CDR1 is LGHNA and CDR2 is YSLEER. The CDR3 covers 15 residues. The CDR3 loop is CASSQESGRNTEAFF. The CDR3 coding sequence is TGCGCCAGCAGCCAAGAATCAGGGAGGAACACTGAAGCTTTCTTT.

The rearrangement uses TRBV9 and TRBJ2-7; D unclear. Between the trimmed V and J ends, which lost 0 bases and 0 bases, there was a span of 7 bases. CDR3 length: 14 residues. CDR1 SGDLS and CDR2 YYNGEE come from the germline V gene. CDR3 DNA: TGTGCCAGCAGCGTAGCCCCCAGCTCCTACGAGCAGTACTTC. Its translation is CASSVAPSSYEQYF.

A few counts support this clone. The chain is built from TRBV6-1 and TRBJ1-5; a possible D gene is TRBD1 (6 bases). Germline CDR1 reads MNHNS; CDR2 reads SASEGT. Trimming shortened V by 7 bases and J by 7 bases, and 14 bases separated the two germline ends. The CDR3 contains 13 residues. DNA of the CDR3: TGTGCCAGCACCAGACAGGTCGCCCAGCCCCAGCATTTT. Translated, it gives CASTRQVAQPQHF.

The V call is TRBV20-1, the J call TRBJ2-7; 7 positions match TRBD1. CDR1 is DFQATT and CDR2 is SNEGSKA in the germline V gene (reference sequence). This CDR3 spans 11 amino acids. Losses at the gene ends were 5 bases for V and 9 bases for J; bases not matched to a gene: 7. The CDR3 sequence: CSALGAGGQYV. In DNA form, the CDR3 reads TGCAGTGCTCTCGGGGCAGGGGGGCAGTACGTC.

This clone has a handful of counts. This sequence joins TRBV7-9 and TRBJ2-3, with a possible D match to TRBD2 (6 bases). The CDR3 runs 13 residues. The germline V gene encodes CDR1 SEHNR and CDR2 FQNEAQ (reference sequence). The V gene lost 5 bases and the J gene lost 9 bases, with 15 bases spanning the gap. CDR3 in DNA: TGTGCCAGCAGCCCTCTCGACGGAGGGACGCAGTATTTT. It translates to CASSPLDGGTQYF.

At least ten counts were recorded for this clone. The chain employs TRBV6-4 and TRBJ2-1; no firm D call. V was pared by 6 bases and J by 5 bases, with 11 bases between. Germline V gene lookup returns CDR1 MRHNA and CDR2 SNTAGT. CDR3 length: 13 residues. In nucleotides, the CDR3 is TGTGCCAGCAGCGAAACAGTAAACAATGAGCAGTTCTTC. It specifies CASSETVNNEQFF.

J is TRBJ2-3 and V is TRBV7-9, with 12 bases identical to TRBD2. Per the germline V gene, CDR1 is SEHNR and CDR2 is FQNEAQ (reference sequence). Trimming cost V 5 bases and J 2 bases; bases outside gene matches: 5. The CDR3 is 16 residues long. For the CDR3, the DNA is TGTGCCAGCAGCCTTGGGACTAGCGGGCACACAGATACGCAGTATTTT. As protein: CASSLGTSGHTDTQYF.